Described below is a single T cell receptor beta chain sequence and its context. Its specificity is unknown. This entry belongs to a study of shared clonotypes between healthy human individuals. Overall study findings and caveats: Only blood samples were collected, and tissue repertoires likely differ.

Here immunoSEQ multiplex PCR was the method, and the copy in TCRdb shows in-frame clones only, minus some. The sample includes around 1.4 million clones, approximately 98.5% of them seen just once. Trimming removed 4 bases at V and 0 bases at J, with 12 bases between. The CDR3 is 15 amino acids. Germline V gene data show CDR1 as MGHRA and CDR2 as YSYEKL. Donors were healthy HIV-negative adults without recent acute infections or vaccinations. What was sequenced was naive CD4+ T cells sorted from blood. Subset defined: CD45RA+ positively selected. The chain couples TRBV4-1 to TRBJ1-1, with D possibly TRBD1 on 6 matching bases. This sequence originates from a man aged 25 to 40 in good health. For the CDR3, the DNA is TGCGCCAGCAGCCTCGGGACACTGATGAACACTGAAGCTTTCTTT. Protein product: CASSLGTLMNTEAFF.